The 27 T cell receptor beta chains given below trace back to one sample, sequenced in a study of human T cells and chemical hapten exposure. Time point noted: pre-sensitization, week 0. Indicated treatment: therapeutic diphenylcyclopropenone sensitization with weekly scalp DPC. MiXCR, run by TCRdb on the RACE reads, gives a single entry per CDR3 protein. Here the sample spans a few hundred thousand distinct CDR3 sequences, 5.5% being singletons. The input for sequencing was whole blood, taken in connection with sensitization to the hapten diphenylcyclopropenone (DPC). These receptors were taken from a woman between 18 and 29 years old with alopecia areata. Some clones in this sample may be carry-over from other donors' samples.

J is TRBJ1-2 and V is TRBV6-1; weak D call: TRBD1 (5 bases). The V end lost 1 base, the J end lost 5 bases, and 14 bases lay between the germline ends. CDR3 length: 15 residues. Germline CDR1 MNHNS, CDR2 SASEGT. The DNA for the CDR3 is TGTGCCAGCAGTGAAGATGGGGGTTTTGGATATGGCTACACCTTC. Its protein is CASSEDGGFGYGYTF.

V gene TRBV19 combines with J gene TRBJ2-6, with D tentatively TRBD2 (5 bases). The CDR3 loop spans 15 amino acids. V lost 4 bases, J lost 4 bases, and 11 bases lay in between. The germline V gene encodes CDR1 LNHDA and CDR2 SQIVND (reference sequence). The CDR3 reads CASSTRTEGANVLTF. The CDR3, as DNA: TGTGCCAGTAGTACCCGGACTGAAGGGGCCAACGTCCTGACTTTC.

A few counts support this clonotype. This rearrangement joins TRBV6-2 or TRBV6-3 to TRBJ2-2; the D gene is possibly TRBD1 (7 bases). The germline V gene encodes CDR1 MNHEY and CDR2 SVGEGT. With 5 bases removed from V and 0 bases from J, the gap between germline ends came to 22 bases. CDR3 length equals 19 residues. The CDR3 coding sequence is TGTGCCAGCAGTCCCACGACAGGGAGGATGAATCCGAACACCGGGGAGCTGTTTTTT. Translation gives CASSPTTGRMNPNTGELFF.

This clonotype was observed many times. The chain carries TRBV7-9 and TRBJ1-2, with D uncertain. The germline CDR1 and CDR2 sequences are SEHNR and FQNEAQ (reference sequence). The CDR3 consists of 13 residues. Trimming stripped 0 bases from V and 4 bases from J, with 6 bases between. Written as DNA, the CDR3 is TGTGCCAGCAGCTTAGCAGCCATCTATGGCTACACCTTC. Amino acids: CASSLAAIYGYTF.

Only a few counts were recorded for this clonotype. This chain links TRBV6-1 with TRBJ1-1; 9 bases line up with TRBD1. The CDR3 is made up of 15 amino acids. V dropped 2 bases and J dropped 4; count of bases not matched to a gene: 5. Germline CDR1 reads MNHNS; CDR2 reads SASEGT. The CDR3 is CASSESRTGATEAFF. In DNA, the CDR3 is TGTGCCAGCAGTGAATCGAGGACAGGGGCCACTGAAGCTTTCTTT.

This clonotype was found a few times. The chain is built from TRBV5-4 and TRBJ2-3; 7 bases are a match to TRBD1. The CDR3 totals 16 residues. V shed 4 bases and J 4 bases; nucleotides not matched to a gene: 12. Germline CDR1 reads SGHNT; CDR2 reads YYREEE (reference sequence). CDR3 sequence (DNA): TGTGCCAGCAGCCCCCCCCTGACAGGGCGCGCAGATACGCAGTATTTT. Encoded protein: CASSPPLTGRADTQYF.

The genes are TRBV19 and TRBJ2-1; no clear D. CDR1 LNHDA and CDR2 SQIVND come from the germline V gene (reference sequence). Trimming removed 3 bases at V and 8 bases at J, with 11 bases between. CDR3 size: 13 residues. The CDR3 loop reads CASSIPPFDEQFF. CDR3 DNA: TGTGCCAGTAGTATCCCCCCGTTCGATGAGCAGTTCTTC.

This clonotype occurred many times. The rearrangement joins TRBV7-2 to TRBJ1-2; 8 nucleotides agree with TRBD1. From germline, CDR1 is SGHTA and CDR2 FQGNSA. CDR3 length: 15 amino acids. Trimming removed 5 bases from V and 2 bases from J; junction bases left unmatched: 7. CDR3 DNA sequence: TGTGCCAGCAGCATGGGGGACAGGCCCAACTATGGCTACACCTTC. Its protein is CASSMGDRPNYGYTF. Together with reference TRBV7-2 and TRBJ1-2, the CDR3 gives the full variable domain: GAGVSQSPSNKVTEKGKDVELRCDPISGHTALYWYRQSLGQGLEFLIYFQGNSAPDKSGLPSDRFSAERTGGSVSTLTIQRTQQEDSAVYLCASSMGDRPNYGYTFGSGTRLTVV.

This clonotype was recorded a few times. The chain uses TRBV20-1 and TRBJ1-1; 7 positions match TRBD1. V trimming: 0 bases; J trimming: 7 bases; junction bases outside the gene matches: 8. This CDR3 has 14 residues. Germline CDR1 is DFQATT and CDR2 is SNEGSKA (reference sequence). The CDR3 nucleotides are TGCAGTGCTAGAGATGCGGCCAGGGGGATTGAAGCTTTCTTT. This encodes CSARDAARGIEAFF.

This clonotype was picked up many times. The DNA for the CDR3 is TGCGCCAGCAGCCAAGAATGGTTGAGGGGCGAAGCTTTCTTT. Its protein is CASSQEWLRGEAFF. The gene calls are TRBV4-3 and TRBJ1-1; D perhaps matches TRBD1 (5 bases). This CDR3 is built from 14 residues. The V end was cut by 0 bases, the J end by 8 bases, with 13 bases between. Germline values: CDR1 LGHNA, CDR2 YSLEER.

The chain uses TRBV5-1 and TRBJ2-5; maybe TRBD2 (5 bases). CDR1 and CDR2 (germline): SGHRS, YFSETQ. CDR3 length equals 14 residues. The V end lost 1 base, the J end lost 4 bases, and 11 bases lay between the germline ends. CDR3 residues: CASSLSAGPETQYF. CDR3 nucleotides: TGCGCCAGCAGCTTGTCGGCGGGTCCAGAGACCCAGTACTTC.

This clonotype was counted at least ten times. J is TRBJ2-3 and V is TRBV5-8, with D possibly being TRBD1 (6 bases). CDR1 and CDR2 (germline): SGHTS, YDEGEE. This CDR3 has 13 residues. Trimming stripped 4 bases from V and 3 bases from J, with 9 bases between. CDR3 sequence reads: CASSTGTTDTQYF. The CDR3 DNA reads TGTGCCAGCAGCACAGGGACAACAGATACGCAGTATTTT.

This clonotype was counted ten times or more. The chain links TRBV4-1 to TRBJ2-6; D gene uncertain. Deletions cut 0 bases from V and 0 bases from J, with 6 bases between. CDR1 and CDR2 from the germline V gene are MGHRA and YSYEKL. This CDR3 region has 16 residues. Here the CDR3 DNA reads TGCGCCAGCAGCCAAGATCCGGCCTCTGGGGCCAACGTCCTGACTTTC. Its translation: CASSQDPASGANVLTF.

This clonotype occurred a few times. V gene TRBV27 combines with J gene TRBJ2-5; D is possibly TRBD2 (7 bases). V was pared by 5 bases and J by 4 bases, with 11 bases between. The V gene's germline CDR1 is MNHEY and CDR2 SMNVEV (reference sequence). The CDR3 is made up of 13 amino acids. Here the CDR3 DNA reads TGTGCCAGCAGTCAGGGGAGGGGAGAGACCCAGTACTTC. This sequence encodes CASSQGRGETQYF.

At least ten counts were recorded for this clonotype. The chain combines TRBV5-1 with TRBJ1-1, with D uncertain. Trimming took off 4 bases at V and 7 bases at J, with 23 bases between the two ends. The CDR3 runs 16 residues. The germline CDR1 and CDR2 sequences are SGHRS and YFSETQ. The CDR3 is CASSPPLRGAINEAFF. CDR3 nucleotide sequence: TGCGCCAGCAGCCCACCTTTGAGAGGCGCCATCAATGAAGCTTTCTTT.

This clonotype was detected only a few times. V usage is TRBV6-5 and J usage is TRBJ1-5; no clear D gene. The CDR3 runs to 12 residues. V was shortened by 5 bases and J by 3 bases, with 5 bases between the two germline ends. In germline, CDR1 is MNHEY, CDR2 SVGAGI. The CDR3 coding sequence is TGTGCCAGCAGTGGTCCCAATCAGCCCCAGCATTTT. It is translated as CASSGPNQPQHF.

This clonotype was counted at least ten times. This rearrangement joins TRBV24-1 to TRBJ2-7, with D tentatively TRBD1 or TRBD2 (5 bases each). The CDR3 length is 13 residues. Germline loops: CDR1 KGHDR, CDR2 SFDVKD. Trimming removed 9 bases at V and 4 bases at J, with 15 bases between. CDR3 sequence reads: CATATPGAYEQYF. The CDR3 DNA is TGTGCCACCGCCACCCCCGGGGCTTACGAGCAGTACTTC.

The V call is TRBV6-5, the J call TRBJ1-1, with 9 bases fitting TRBD1. V was pared by 1 base and J by 4 bases, with 19 bases of the junction left unmatched. The CDR3 extends over 20 amino acids. Germline loops: CDR1 MNHEY, CDR2 SVGAGI. The CDR3 bases are TGTGCCAGCAGTTACTTTCGCTGGGGCGGGACAGGGAGGTGGATCACTGAAGCTTTCTTT. This sequence encodes CASSYFRWGGTGRWITEAFF.

The CDR3 nucleotides read TGCAGTGCTACTATGGGTCCAGACTATGGCTACACCTTC. Amino acid sequence: CSATMGPDYGYTF. The chain couples TRBV20-1 to TRBJ1-2; D not certain. CDR1 DFQATT and CDR2 SNEGSKA come from the germline V gene (reference sequence). V was cut by 4 bases and J by 3 bases, with 12 bases left in between. The CDR3 totals 13 residues.

Only a few counts were recorded for this clonotype. This chain links TRBV12-3 or TRBV12-4 with TRBJ2-3, with D unclear. V lost 4 bases and J lost 2, with 19 bases in between. This CDR3 has 17 amino acids. The DNA for the CDR3 is TGTGCCAGCAGTTCTTCCTCTGACGGTTATTACACAGATACGCAGTATTTT. It translates to CASSSSSDGYYTDTQYF.

In this sample, this clonotype turned up many times. The chain couples TRBV12-3 or TRBV12-4 to TRBJ2-3; D perhaps matches TRBD2 (6 bases). V lost 2 bases, J lost 5 bases, and 11 bases lay in between. This CDR3 is 14 amino acids long. The CDR3 sequence is CASSLFGTEDTQYF. As DNA, the CDR3 is TGTGCCAGCAGTTTATTTGGGACTGAAGATACGCAGTATTTT.

In its sample, this clonotype was seen a few times. The J gene is TRBJ1-3, the V gene TRBV4-3; the match to TRBD1 covers 7 bases. V dropped 4 bases and J dropped 3; count of bases not matched to a gene: 9. The germline V gene encodes CDR1 LGHNA and CDR2 YSLEER. The CDR3 spans 16 residues. The CDR3: CASSPVAGGGGNTIYF. In nucleotides, the CDR3 is TGCGCCAGCAGCCCGGTCGCAGGGGGAGGTGGAAACACCATATATTTT.

The chain is built from TRBV7-2 and TRBJ2-7; the D gene could be TRBD1 or TRBD2 (5 bases each). The ends were cut back, 5 bases at V and 1 base at J, with 15 bases in the middle. Germline values: CDR1 SGHTA, CDR2 FQGNSA. The CDR3 runs to 15 residues. CDR3 DNA: TGTGCCAGCAGCCCGGGACGGACTCGATCCTACGAGCAGTACTTC. Its protein is CASSPGRTRSYEQYF.

The CDR3 spells CASRPWDEGTEAFF. As DNA, the CDR3 is TGCGCCAGCCGCCCTTGGGACGAAGGAACTGAAGCTTTCTTT. J is TRBJ1-1 and V is TRBV5-1; D perhaps matches TRBD1 (5 bases). CDR3 size: 14 residues. Germline lookup yields CDR1 SGHRS and CDR2 YFSETQ. V was clipped by 7 bases and J by 5 bases, with 18 bases between them. Together with reference TRBV5-1 and TRBJ1-1, the CDR3 gives the full variable domain: KAGVTQTPRYLIKTRGQQVTLSCSPISGHRSVSWYQQTPGQGLQFLFEYFSETQRNKGNFPGRFSGRQFSNSRSEMNVSTLELGDSALYLCASRPWDEGTEAFFGQGTRLTVV.

This clonotype was seen repeatedly, ten times or more. The chain carries TRBV5-1 and TRBJ2-3; no reliable D call. V gave up 4 bases and J gave up 2 bases, with 14 bases separating them. This CDR3 is 15 amino acids long. CDR1 is SGHRS, CDR2 YFSETQ, per germline. The CDR3: CASSLTTSYTDTQYF. The CDR3 nucleotides read TGCGCCAGCAGCCTGACCACCTCCTACACAGATACGCAGTATTTT.

The chain uses TRBV12-3 or TRBV12-4 and TRBJ1-2; D is possibly TRBD1 (5 bases). The V end lost 5 bases, the J end lost 3 bases, and 10 bases lay between the germline ends. CDR3 length equals 13 residues. CDR3 in DNA: TGTGCCAGCAGTGCAGACAGATACTATGGCTACACCTTC. Its translation: CASSADRYYGYTF.

This clonotype has just a few counts. The rearrangement links TRBV10-3 to TRBJ1-6; the match to TRBD1 covers 7 bases. The CDR3 consists of 15 residues. From germline, CDR1 is ENHRY and CDR2 SYGVKD. V shed 6 bases, J shed 5 bases, and the junction held 7 bases outside the gene matches. CDR3 protein: CAIRKGTVDNSPLHF. CDR3 bases: TGTGCCATCAGAAAAGGGACAGTAGATAATTCACCCCTCCACTTT.